This T cell receptor (beta chain) was found in a study of cytomegalovirus exposure and HLA in healthy donors. The method was immunoSEQ multiplex PCR; TCRdb's version includes in-frame clones alone and lacks a portion of them. The sample shows approximately 160,000 clones, 85% of them seen only once. Germline V gene sequence: CDR1 KGHSH, CDR2 LQKENI. The length of the CDR3 is 18 residues. V gave up 0 bases and J gave up 3 bases; unmatched junction bases: 14. This sequence was found in a man aged 25 to 45 in good health and CMV-seropositive. Source material: PBMCs. This sequence joins TRBV18 and TRBJ2-7; 7 bases are shared with TRBD2. The CDR3 spells CASSPPAESGETFYEQYF. The CDR3 nucleotides read TGTGCCAGCTCACCACCCGCCGAAAGCGGGGAGACCTTCTACGAGCAGTACTTC.